This note documents a single TCR beta chain sequence. What it binds is unknown. The sample originates from a study of T cells in localized non-small cell lung cancer. Study observations and caveats: The tumor had only one region sequenced, so heterogeneity remains possible. Higher blood T cell density went with longer overall survival. Of the top 100 tumor clones, median roughly 60 were in adjacent lung, some 29 among its top 100.

This CDR3 is built from 13 residues. The germline CDR1 and CDR2 sequences are SGHNT and YYREEE (reference sequence). V was cut by 5 bases and J by 8 bases, with 16 bases left in between. The protocol was immunoSEQ multiplex PCR, while the TCRdb copy is restricted to in-frame clones and leaves out a portion. The table records more than 30,000 clones, approximately 85% of them present only once. This sequence originates from a woman aged 40-70 years with stage III lung adenocarcinoma. V and J are TRBV5-4 and TRBJ1-2; D is possibly TRBD1 (5 bases). This specimen was peripheral blood mononuclear cells, taken before any cancer treatment. DNA for the CDR3: TGTGCCAGCAGTCGGCCGGGGGGGAACGGCTACACCTTC. Translation gives CASSRPGGNGYTF. Supplemented by reference TRBV5-4 and TRBJ1-2, the full variable domain reads ETGVTQSPTHLIKTRGQQVTLRCSSQSGHNTVSWYQQALGQGPQFIFQYYREEENGRGNFPPRFSGLQFPNYSSELNVNALELDDSALYLCASSRPGGNGYTFGSGTRLTVV.